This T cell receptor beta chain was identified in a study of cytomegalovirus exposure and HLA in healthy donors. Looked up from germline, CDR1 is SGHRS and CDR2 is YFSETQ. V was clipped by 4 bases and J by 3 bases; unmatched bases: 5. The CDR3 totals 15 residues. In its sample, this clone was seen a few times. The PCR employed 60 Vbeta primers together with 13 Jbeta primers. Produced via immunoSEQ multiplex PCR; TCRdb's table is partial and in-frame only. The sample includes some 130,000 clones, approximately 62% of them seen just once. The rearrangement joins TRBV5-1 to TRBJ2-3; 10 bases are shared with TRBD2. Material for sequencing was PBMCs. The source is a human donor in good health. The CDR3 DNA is TGCGCCAGCAGCAATGGACTAGCGGCAACAGATACGCAGTATTTT. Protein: CASSNGLAATDTQYF.